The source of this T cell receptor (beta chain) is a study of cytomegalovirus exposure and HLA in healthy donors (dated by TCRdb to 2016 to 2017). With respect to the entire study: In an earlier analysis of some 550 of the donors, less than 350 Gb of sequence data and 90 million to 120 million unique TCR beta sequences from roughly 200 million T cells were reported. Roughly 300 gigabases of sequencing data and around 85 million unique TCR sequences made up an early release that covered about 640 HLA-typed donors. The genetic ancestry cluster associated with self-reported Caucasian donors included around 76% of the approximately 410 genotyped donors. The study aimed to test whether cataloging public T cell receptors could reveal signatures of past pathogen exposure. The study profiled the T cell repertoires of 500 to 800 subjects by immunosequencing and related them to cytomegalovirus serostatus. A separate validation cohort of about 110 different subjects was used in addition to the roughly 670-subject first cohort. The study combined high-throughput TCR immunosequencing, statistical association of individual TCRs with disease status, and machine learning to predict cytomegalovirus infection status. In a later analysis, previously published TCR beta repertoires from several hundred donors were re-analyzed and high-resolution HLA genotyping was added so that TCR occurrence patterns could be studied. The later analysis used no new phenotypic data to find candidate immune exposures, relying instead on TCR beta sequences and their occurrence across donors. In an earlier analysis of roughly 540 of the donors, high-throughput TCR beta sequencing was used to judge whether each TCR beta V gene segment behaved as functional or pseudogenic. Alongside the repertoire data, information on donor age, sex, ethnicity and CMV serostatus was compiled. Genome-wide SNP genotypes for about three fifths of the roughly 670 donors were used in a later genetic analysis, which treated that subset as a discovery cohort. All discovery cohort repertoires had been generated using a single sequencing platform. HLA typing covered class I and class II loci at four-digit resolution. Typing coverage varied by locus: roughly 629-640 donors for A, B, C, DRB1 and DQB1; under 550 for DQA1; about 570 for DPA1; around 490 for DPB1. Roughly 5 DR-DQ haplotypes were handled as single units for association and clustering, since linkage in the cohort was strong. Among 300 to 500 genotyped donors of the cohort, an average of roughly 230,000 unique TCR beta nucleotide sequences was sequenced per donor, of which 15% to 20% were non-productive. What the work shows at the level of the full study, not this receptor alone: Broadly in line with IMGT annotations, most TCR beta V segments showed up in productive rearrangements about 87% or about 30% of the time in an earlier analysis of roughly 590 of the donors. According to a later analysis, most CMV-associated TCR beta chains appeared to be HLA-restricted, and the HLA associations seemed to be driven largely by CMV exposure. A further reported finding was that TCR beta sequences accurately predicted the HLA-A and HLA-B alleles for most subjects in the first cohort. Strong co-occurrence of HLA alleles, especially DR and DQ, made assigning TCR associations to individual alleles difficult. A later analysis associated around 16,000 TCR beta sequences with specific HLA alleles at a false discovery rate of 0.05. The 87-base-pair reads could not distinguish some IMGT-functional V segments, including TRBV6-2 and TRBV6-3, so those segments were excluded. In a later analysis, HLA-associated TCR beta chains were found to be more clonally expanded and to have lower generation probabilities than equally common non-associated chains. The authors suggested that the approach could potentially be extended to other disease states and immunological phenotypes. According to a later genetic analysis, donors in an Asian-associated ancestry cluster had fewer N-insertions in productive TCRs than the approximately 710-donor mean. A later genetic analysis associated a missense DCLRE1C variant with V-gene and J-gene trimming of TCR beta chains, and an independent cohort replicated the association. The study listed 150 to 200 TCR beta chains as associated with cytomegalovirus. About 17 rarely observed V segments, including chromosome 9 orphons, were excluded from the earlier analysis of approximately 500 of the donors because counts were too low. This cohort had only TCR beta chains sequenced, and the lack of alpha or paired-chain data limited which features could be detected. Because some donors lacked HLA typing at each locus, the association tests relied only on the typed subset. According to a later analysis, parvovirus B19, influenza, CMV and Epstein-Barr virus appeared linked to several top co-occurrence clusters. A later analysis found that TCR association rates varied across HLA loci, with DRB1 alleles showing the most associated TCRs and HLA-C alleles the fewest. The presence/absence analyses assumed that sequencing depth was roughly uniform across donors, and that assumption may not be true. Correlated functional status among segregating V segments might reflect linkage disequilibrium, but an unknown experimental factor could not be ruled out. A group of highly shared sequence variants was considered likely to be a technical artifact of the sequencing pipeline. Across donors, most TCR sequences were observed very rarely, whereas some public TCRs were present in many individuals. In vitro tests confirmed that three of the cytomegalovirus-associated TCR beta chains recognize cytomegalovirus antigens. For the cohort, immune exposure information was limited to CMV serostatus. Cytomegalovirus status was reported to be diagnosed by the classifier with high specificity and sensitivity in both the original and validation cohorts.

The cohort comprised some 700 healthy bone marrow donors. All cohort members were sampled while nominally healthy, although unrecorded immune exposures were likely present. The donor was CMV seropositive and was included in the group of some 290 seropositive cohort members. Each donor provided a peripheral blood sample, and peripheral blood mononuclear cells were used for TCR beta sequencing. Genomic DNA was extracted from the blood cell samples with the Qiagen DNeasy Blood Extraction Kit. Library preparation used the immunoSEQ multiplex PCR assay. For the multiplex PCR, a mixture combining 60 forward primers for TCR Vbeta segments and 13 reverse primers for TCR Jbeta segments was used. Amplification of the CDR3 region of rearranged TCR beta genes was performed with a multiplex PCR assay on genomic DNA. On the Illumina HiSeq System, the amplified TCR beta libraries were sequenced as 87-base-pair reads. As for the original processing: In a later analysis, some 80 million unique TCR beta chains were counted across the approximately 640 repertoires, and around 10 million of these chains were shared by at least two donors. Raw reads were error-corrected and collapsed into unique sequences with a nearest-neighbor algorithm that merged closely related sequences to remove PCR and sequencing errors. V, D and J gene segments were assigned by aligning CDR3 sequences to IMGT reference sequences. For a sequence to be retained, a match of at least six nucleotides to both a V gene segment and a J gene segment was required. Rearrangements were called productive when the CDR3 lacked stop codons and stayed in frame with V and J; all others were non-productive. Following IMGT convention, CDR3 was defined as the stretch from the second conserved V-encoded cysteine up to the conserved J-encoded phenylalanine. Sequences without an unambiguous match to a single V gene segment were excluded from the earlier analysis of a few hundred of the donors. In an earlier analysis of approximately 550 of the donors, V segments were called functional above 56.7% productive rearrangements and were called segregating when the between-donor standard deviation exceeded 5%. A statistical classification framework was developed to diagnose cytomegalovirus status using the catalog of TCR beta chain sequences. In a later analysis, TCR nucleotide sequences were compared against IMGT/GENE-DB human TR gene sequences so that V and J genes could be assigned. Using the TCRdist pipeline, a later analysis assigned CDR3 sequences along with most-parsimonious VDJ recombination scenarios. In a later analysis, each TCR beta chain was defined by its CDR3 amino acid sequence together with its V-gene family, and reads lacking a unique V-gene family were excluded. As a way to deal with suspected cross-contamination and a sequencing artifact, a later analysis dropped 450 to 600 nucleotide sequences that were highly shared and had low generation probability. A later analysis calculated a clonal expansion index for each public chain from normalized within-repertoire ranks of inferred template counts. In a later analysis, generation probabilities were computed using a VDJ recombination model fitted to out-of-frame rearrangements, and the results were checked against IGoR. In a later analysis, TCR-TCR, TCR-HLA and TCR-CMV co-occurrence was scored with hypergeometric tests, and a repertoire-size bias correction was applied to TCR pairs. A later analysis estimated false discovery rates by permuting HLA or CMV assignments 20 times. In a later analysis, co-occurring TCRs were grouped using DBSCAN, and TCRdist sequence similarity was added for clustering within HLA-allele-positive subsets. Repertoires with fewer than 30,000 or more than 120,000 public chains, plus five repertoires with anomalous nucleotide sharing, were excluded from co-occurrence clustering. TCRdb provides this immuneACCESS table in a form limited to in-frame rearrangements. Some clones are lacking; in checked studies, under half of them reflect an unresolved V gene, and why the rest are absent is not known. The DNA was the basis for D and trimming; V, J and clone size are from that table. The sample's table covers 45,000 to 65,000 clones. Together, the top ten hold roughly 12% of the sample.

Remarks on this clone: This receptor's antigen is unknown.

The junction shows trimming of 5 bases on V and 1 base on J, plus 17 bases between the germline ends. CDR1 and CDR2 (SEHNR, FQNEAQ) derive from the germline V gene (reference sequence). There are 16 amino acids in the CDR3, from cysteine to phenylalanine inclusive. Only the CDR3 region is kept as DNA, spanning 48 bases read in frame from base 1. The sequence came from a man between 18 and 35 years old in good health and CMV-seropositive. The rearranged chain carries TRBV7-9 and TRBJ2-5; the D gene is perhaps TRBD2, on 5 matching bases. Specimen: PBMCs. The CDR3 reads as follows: CASSLRTASGQETQYF. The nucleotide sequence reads TGTGCCAGCAGCCTCAGGACTGCTTCAGGCCAAGAGACCCAGTACTTC.